The 8 T cell receptor beta chains in this list originate from one sample, sequenced in a study of cytomegalovirus exposure and HLA in healthy donors. It was with 60 Vbeta and 13 Jbeta primers that the PCR ran. The method was immunoSEQ multiplex PCR; TCRdb's version includes in-frame clones alone and lacks a portion of them. The sample yields about 89,000 clones, roughly three quarters seen once. Sequences were obtained from PBMCs. The receptor set was obtained from a male donor in good health and CMV-seronegative.

The V call is TRBV10-1, the J call TRBJ2-1; 7 bases agree with TRBD2. The germline gives CDR1 WNHNN, CDR2 SYGVQD (reference sequence). Losses at the gene ends were 6 bases for V and 8 bases for J; bases not matched to a gene: 7. This CDR3 comprises 13 residues. CDR3 nucleotide sequence: TGCGCCAGCAGCCCAGGACTAGTCTATGAGCAGTTCTTC. Translation gives CASSPGLVYEQFF.

The genes are TRBV28 and TRBJ2-2; TRBD1 is a possible D gene (6 bases). V lost 8 bases, J lost 2 bases, and 18 bases lay in between. The CDR3 runs 16 residues. Germline V gene data show CDR1 as MDHEN and CDR2 as SYDVKM. CDR3 sequence reads: CASGTTAFLNTGELFF. The CDR3 DNA follows: TGTGCCAGCGGGACAACAGCCTTTTTAAACACCGGGGAGCTGTTTTTT.

This clone was seen a single time. The CDR3 spells CASTPNLAGGSYEQYF. CDR3 in DNA: TGTGCCAGCACCCCCAACCTAGCGGGAGGCTCCTACGAGCAGTACTTC. V is TRBV27 and J is TRBJ2-7; 11 bases align to TRBD2. V shed 7 bases and J 0 bases; nucleotides not matched to a gene: 8. The CDR3 extends over 16 amino acids. The germline gives CDR1 MNHEY, CDR2 SMNVEV (reference sequence).

V gene TRBV19 combines with J gene TRBJ1-6, with D perhaps TRBD1 (5 bases). CDR3 length: 15 residues. V lost 1 base, J lost 4 bases, and 8 bases lay in between. Germline values: CDR1 LNHDA, CDR2 SQIVND (reference sequence). Here the CDR3 reads CASSIGRQYNSPLHF. CDR3 in DNA: TGTGCCAGTAGTATAGGGAGACAGTATAATTCACCCCTCCACTTT.

The chain has TRBV5-1 and TRBJ2-1, with 9 bases lining up with TRBD1. V trimming: 1 base; J trimming: 7 bases; junction bases outside the gene matches: 3. Germline CDR1 is SGHRS and CDR2 is YFSETQ. The CDR3 loop spans 14 amino acids. DNA of the CDR3: TGCGCCAGCAGCTTGAACAGGGGGCCGAATGAGCAGTTCTTC. Translation gives CASSLNRGPNEQFF.

The rearrangement uses TRBV5-4 and TRBJ2-3; 12 bases align to TRBD1. The V gene end was trimmed by 0 bases and the J gene end by 3 bases; junction bases not matched to a gene: 2. Germline V gene data show CDR1 as SGHNT and CDR2 as YYREEE (reference sequence). This CDR3 has 16 amino acids. The CDR3 here is CASSLGDRGLTDTQYF. The CDR3 DNA follows: TGTGCCAGCAGCTTGGGGGACAGGGGGCTGACAGATACGCAGTATTTT.

CDR3 residues: CASSPSGTGNTGELFF. CDR3 nucleotide sequence: TGTGCCAGCAGCCCCTCCGGGACAGGGAACACCGGGGAGCTGTTTTTT. This chain joins TRBV7-8 and TRBJ2-2; 8 nucleotides line up with TRBD1. Per the germline V gene, CDR1 is SGHVS and CDR2 is FQNEAQ. V lost 5 bases to trimming and J lost 1 base; unmatched junction nucleotides: 6. The CDR3 spans 16 residues.

The J gene is TRBJ1-2, the V gene TRBV6-5; D may be TRBD1 (6 bases). V lost 3 bases to trimming and J lost 2 bases, with 13 bases between them. CDR1 and CDR2 from the germline V gene are MNHEY and SVGAGI. The length of the CDR3 is 15 residues. The CDR3 sequence: CASSYSLTGNYGYTF. The CDR3, as DNA: TGTGCCAGCAGTTATTCGTTGACAGGAAACTATGGCTACACCTTC.